A selection of T cell receptor beta chains follows, all from one sample in a study of blood T cell repertoires in COVID-19. Profiled with immunoSEQ multiplex PCR; TCRdb holds only in-frame clones, not every one. The top ten clones hold roughly 24% of a sample with roughly 160,000 clones, about 85% of them seen once. Sample: peripheral blood. The receptors derive from a man between 60 and 70 years old with acute or convalescent COVID-19. CDR3s include the opening cysteine and the closing phenylalanine or tryptophan. A D gene is named only where the DNA matches it firmly. Clone size is shown for a subset of rows, as once, few, many or a class of expanded clone.

j_call,clone_size,v_call,d_call,cdr3_nt,cdr3_aa
TRBJ2-1,-,TRBV18,TRBD2,TGTGCCAGCTCCCAATCCTCTAGCGGGGGTGAGCAGTTCTTC,CASSQSSSGGEQFF
TRBJ1-5,-,TRBV5-1,-,TGCGCCAGCAGTCGAGACAGGAATCAGCCCCAGCATTTT,CASSRDRNQPQHF
TRBJ2-7,-,TRBV28,-,TGTGCCAGCAGCCCCCCCGGGGGAAGTGAGCAGTACTTC,CASSPPGGSEQYF
TRBJ2-5,-,TRBV10-1,TRBD1,TGCGCCAGCAGTGAGAACAGGGGGCAAGAGACCCAGTACTTC,CASSENRGQETQYF
TRBJ2-7,-,TRBV7-2,TRBD1,TGTGCCTTGGGGGACAGGGGGCGCGAGCAGTACTTC,CALGDRGREQYF
TRBJ1-1,-,TRBV30,-,TGTGCCTGGACGCGGGACGCCATGAACACTGAAGCTTTCTTT,CAWTRDAMNTEAFF
TRBJ1-2,-,TRBV7-9,TRBD1,TGTGCCAGCCGACGGACAGGGCCGGATGGCTACACCTTC,CASRRTGPDGYTF
TRBJ1-4,-,TRBV5-6,-,TGTGCCAGCAGCCATAATCTCGGGGGAGTGGAAAAACTGTTTTTT,CASSHNLGGVEKLFF
TRBJ2-2,-,TRBV14,TRBD1,TGTGCCAGCAGCCGAAGACAGGGGGCACGAGATGGGGAGCTGTTTTTT,CASSRRQGARDGELFF
TRBJ1-6,-,TRBV6-5,-,TGTGCCAGCAGTTACACAACCGCATTAAATTCACCCCTCCACTTT,CASSYTTALNSPLHF
TRBJ1-1,few,TRBV11-2,TRBD1,TGTGCCAGCAGCCCGGGACAGGGGCGAAACACTGAAGCTTTCTTT,CASSPGQGRNTEAFF
TRBJ2-1,-,TRBV19,TRBD2,TGTGCCAGTAGTTCCCAGCGGGGGAGCTCCTACAATGAGCAGTTCTTC,CASSSQRGSSYNEQFF
TRBJ1-6,-,TRBV6-5,-,TGTGCCAGTCTTTTAAGGAGGGGAGGCTCACCCCTCCACTTT,CASLLRRGGSPLHF
TRBJ2-2,-,TRBV6-5,TRBD2,TGTGCCAGCAGTTACGACGGGAGGGCGAGGGAGCTGTTTTTT,CASSYDGRARELFF
TRBJ1-2,-,TRBV18,-,TGTGCCAGCTCACCACCGGGCCTTACCCCTAACTATGGCTACACCTTC,CASSPPGLTPNYGYTF
TRBJ1-5,once,TRBV9,-,TGTGCCAGCAGCGAGATGAGTAGCAATCAGCCCCAGCATTTT,CASSEMSSNQPQHF
TRBJ2-3,-,TRBV21-1,-,TGTGCCAGCACCCCGGGCCCAGCGGCCGCAGATACGCAGTATTTT,CASTPGPAAADTQYF
TRBJ1-2,few,TRBV5-5,TRBD1,TGTGCCAGCAGCTTGGGACAGGGAGGCGGCTACACCTTC,CASSLGQGGGYTF
TRBJ1-5,once,TRBV6-5,TRBD1,TGTGCCAGCAGTCTGGGACAGGGCGGGCAGCCCCAGCATTTT,CASSLGQGGQPQHF
TRBJ1-5,-,TRBV4-2,-,TGTGCCAGCAGCCAATTGGCAGATCAGCCCCAGCATTTT,CASSQLADQPQHF
TRBJ1-1,-,TRBV19,-,TGTGCCAGTAGTATGTGGACATTAAACACTGAAGCTTTCTTT,CASSMWTLNTEAFF
TRBJ1-2,-,TRBV19,-,TGTGCCAGTAGTATCCCCAATAAAGGAGGGGCATATGGCTACACCTTC,CASSIPNKGGAYGYTF
TRBJ1-6,-,TRBV2,-,TGTGCCAGCATCGGGACAACCTATAATTCACCCCTCCACTTT,CASIGTTYNSPLHF
TRBJ2-7,-,TRBV21-1,-,TGTGCCAGCAGCAAAAGGCTCCCTCGGTTGGGCGGGGAGGCCTACGAGCAGTACTTC,CASSKRLPRLGGEAYEQYF
TRBJ2-5,-,TRBV7-9,-,TGTGCCAGCAGCTCCACAGGTGGTACGACCCAGTACTTC,CASSSTGGTTQYF
TRBJ1-6,few,TRBV5-1,-,TGCGCCAGCAGCTTGGGGGTCGGGACACTTTCACCCCTCCACTTT,CASSLGVGTLSPLHF
TRBJ2-5,-,TRBV20-1,-,TGCAGTGCTAGTGATAGACTGGACTGGGGGACCCAGTACTTC,CSASDRLDWGTQYF